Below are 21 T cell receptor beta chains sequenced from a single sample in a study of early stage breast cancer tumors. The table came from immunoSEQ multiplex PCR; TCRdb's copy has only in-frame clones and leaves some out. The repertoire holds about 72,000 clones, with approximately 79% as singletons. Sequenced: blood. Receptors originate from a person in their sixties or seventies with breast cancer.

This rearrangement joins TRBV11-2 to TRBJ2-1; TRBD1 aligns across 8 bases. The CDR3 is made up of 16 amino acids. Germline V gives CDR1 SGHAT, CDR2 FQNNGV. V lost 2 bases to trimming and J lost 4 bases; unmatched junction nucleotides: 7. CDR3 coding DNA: TGTGCCAGCAGCTTAATCAAGACAGGGGTGTACAATGAGCAGTTCTTC. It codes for CASSLIKTGVYNEQFF.

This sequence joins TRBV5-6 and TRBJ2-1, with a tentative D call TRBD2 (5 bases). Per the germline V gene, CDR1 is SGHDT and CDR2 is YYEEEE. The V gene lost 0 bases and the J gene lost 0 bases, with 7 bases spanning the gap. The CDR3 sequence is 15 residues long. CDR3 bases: TGTGCCAGCAGCTTGGCGGGAAGCTCCTACAATGAGCAGTTCTTC. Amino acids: CASSLAGSSYNEQFF.

The CDR3 spells CASSEGQGETQYF. CDR3 in DNA: TGCGCCAGCAGCGAAGGACAGGGAGAGACCCAGTACTTC. J is TRBJ2-5 and V is TRBV5-1; 8 nucleotides match TRBD1. This CDR3 contains 13 residues. Trimming removed 4 bases from V and 4 bases from J; junction bases left unmatched: 3. CDR1 and CDR2 from the germline V gene are SGHRS and YFSETQ.

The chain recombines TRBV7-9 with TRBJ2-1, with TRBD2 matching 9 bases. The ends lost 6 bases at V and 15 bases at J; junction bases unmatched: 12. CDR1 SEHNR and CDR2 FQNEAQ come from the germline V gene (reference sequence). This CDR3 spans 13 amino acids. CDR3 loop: CASSGILAGVLFF. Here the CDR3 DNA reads TGTGCCAGCAGTGGGATATTAGCGGGGGTTCTGTTCTTC.

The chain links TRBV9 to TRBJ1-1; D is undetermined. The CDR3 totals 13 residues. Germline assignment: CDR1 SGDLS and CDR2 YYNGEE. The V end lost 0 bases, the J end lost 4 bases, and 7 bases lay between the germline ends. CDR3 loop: CASSVGLRTEAFF. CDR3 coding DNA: TGTGCCAGCAGCGTAGGACTGCGCACTGAAGCTTTCTTT. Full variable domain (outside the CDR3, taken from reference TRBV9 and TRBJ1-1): DSGVTQTPKHLITATGQRVTLRCSPRSGDLSVYWYQQSLDQGLQFLIQYYNGEERAKGNILERFSAQQFPDLHSELNLSSLELGDSALYFCASSVGLRTEAFFGQGTRLTVV.

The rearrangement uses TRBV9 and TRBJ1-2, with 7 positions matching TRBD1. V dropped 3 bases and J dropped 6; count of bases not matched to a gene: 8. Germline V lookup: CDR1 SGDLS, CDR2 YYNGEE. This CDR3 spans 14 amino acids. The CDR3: CASSGPKTGNGYTF. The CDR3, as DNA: TGTGCCAGCAGCGGACCCAAGACAGGGAATGGCTACACCTTC.

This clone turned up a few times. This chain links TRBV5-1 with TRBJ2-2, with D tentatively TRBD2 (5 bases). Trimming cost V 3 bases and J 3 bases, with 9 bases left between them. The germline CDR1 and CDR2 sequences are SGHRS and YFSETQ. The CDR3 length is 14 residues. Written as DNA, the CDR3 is TGCGCCAGCAGCTCCAGGACTGACACCGGGGAGCTGTTTTTT. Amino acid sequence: CASSSRTDTGELFF.

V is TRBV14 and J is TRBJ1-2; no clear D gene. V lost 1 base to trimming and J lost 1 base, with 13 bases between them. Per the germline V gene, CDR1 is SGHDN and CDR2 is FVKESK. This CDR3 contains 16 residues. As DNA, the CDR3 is TGTGCCAGCAGCCAAGGTATAGGGAGCGATAACTATGGCTACACCTTC. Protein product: CASSQGIGSDNYGYTF.

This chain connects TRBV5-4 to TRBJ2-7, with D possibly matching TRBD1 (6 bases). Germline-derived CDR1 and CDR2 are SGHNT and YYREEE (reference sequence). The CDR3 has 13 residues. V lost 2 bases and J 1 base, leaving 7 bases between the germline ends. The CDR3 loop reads CASSLQGSYEQYF. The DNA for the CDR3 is TGTGCCAGCAGCTTACAGGGATCCTACGAGCAGTACTTC. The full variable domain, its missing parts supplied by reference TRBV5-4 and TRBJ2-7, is ETGVTQSPTHLIKTRGQQVTLRCSSQSGHNTVSWYQQALGQGPQFIFQYYREEENGRGNFPPRFSGLQFPNYSSELNVNALELDDSALYLCASSLQGSYEQYFGPGTRLTVT.

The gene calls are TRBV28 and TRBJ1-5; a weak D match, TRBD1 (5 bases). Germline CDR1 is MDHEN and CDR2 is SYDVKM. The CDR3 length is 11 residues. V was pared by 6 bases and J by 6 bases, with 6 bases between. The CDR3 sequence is CASRGVQPQHF. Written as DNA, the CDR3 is TGTGCCAGCAGAGGGGTTCAGCCCCAGCATTTT.

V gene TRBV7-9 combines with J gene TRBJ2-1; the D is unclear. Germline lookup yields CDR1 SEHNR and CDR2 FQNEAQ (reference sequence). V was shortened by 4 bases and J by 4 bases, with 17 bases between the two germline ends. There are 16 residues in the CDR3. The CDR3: CASSWVAGDKYNEQFF. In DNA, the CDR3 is TGTGCCAGCAGCTGGGTAGCCGGTGATAAGTACAATGAGCAGTTCTTC.

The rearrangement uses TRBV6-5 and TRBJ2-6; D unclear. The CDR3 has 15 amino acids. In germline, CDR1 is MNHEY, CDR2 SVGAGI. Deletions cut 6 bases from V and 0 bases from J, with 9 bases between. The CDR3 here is CASRLGSSGANVLTF. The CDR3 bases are TGTGCCAGCAGACTCGGTAGCTCTGGGGCCAACGTCCTGACTTTC.

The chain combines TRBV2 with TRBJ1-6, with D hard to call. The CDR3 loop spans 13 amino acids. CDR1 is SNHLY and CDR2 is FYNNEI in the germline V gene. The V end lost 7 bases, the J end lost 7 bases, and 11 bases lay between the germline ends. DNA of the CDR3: TGTGCCAGCACTAGGGAGAACAATTCACCCCTCCACTTT. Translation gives CASTRENNSPLHF.

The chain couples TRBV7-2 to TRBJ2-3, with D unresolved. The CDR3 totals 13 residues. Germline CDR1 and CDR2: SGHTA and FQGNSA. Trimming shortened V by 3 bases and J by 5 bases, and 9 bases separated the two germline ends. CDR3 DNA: TGTGCCAGCAGCTTGATAGGATTAGATACGCAGTATTTT. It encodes CASSLIGLDTQYF.

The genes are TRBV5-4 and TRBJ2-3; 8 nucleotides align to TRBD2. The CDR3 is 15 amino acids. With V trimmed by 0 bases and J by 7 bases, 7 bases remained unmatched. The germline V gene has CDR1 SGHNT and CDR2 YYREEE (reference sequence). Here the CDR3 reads CASSLAGGGRNTQYF. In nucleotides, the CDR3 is TGTGCCAGCAGCTTGGCCGGGGGGGGCCGCAATACGCAGTATTTT.

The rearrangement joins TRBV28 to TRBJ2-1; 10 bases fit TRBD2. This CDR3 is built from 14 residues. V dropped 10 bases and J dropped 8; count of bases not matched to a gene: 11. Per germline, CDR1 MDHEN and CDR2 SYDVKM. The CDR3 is CATRRGLASDEQFF. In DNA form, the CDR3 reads TGTGCCACCCGTAGGGGACTAGCGTCCGATGAGCAGTTCTTC.

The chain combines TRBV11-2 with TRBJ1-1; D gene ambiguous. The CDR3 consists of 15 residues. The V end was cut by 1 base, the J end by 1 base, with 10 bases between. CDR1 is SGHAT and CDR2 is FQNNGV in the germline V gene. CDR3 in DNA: TGTGCCAGCAGCTTAGTTGGAGGAAAGAACACTGAAGCTTTCTTT. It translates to CASSLVGGKNTEAFF.

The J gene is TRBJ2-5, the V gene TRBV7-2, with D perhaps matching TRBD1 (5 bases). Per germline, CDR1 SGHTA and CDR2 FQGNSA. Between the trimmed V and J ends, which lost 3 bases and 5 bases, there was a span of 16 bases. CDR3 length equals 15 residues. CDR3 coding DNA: TGTGCCAGCAGCTTGGTAGCAGGGCCACAGGAGACCCAGTACTTC. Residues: CASSLVAGPQETQYF.

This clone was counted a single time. This chain's CDR3 is CASNERTGGRADTQYF. CDR3 nucleotide sequence: TGCGCCAGCAATGAAAGGACGGGAGGGCGCGCAGATACGCAGTATTTT. This rearrangement joins TRBV10-2 to TRBJ2-3; 8 bases map to TRBD2. The ends lost 7 bases at V and 4 bases at J; junction bases unmatched: 13. Germline V gene lookup returns CDR1 WSHSY and CDR2 SAAADI. There are 16 residues in the CDR3.

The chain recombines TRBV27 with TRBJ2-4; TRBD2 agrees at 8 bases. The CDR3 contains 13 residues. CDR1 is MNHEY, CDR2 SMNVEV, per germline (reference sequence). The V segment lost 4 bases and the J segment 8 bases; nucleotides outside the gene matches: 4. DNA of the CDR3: TGTGCCAGCAGTTCTCTCGGGGGGGACATTCAGTACTTC. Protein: CASSSLGGDIQYF.

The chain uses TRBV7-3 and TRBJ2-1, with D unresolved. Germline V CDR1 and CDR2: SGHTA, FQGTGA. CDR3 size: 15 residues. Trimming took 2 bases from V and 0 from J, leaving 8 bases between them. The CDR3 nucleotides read TGTGCCAGCAGCTTAGCCAGGAGCTCCTACAATGAGCAGTTCTTC. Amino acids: CASSLARSSYNEQFF.